These 15 T cell receptor beta chains originate from one sample sequenced in a study of blood T cells in healthy people across ages. The second PCR ran about 6 to 12 cycles with a sample-barcoded 5' primer and J-beta primers. TCRdb called the 5' RACE reads again in MiXCR, with one record for every CDR3 protein. The sample records around 750,000 distinct CDR3 sequences, about 53% being singletons. Sample: blood. The receptors originated from a man older than 75 in good health.

J is TRBJ2-5 and V is TRBV5-1; 14 nucleotides agree with TRBD2. Near its end, the DNA agrees better with TRBJ2-7, so the J call may be wrong. CDR1 and CDR2 from the germline V gene are SGHRS and YFSETQ. This CDR3 is 16 amino acids long. The CDR3: CASSLIGLAGGYEQYF. The CDR3 DNA reads as TGCGCCAGCAGCCTAATTGGACTAGCGGGAGGATACGAGCAGTACTTC.

The chain couples TRBV3-1 to TRBJ1-2; possible D gene TRBD1, 6 bases. The V end lost 4 bases, the J end lost 4 bases, and 13 bases lay between the germline ends. This CDR3 region has 14 residues. Germline values: CDR1 LGHDT, CDR2 YNNKEL (reference sequence). The CDR3 loop reads CASSRSQGGYGYTF. The CDR3 DNA reads as TGTGCCAGCAGCCGATCACAGGGCGGCTATGGCTACACCTTC.

This clonotype turned up a few times. The rearrangement links TRBV6-6 to TRBJ2-1; TRBD1 matches 11 bases. This CDR3 comprises 15 residues. The germline gives CDR1 MNHNY, CDR2 SVGAGI (reference sequence). V dropped 6 bases and J dropped 9; count of bases not matched to a gene: 10. As DNA, the CDR3 is TGTGCCAGCAGCCAAATCGGACAGGGGGCCGGTGAGCAGTTCTTC. This codes for CASSQIGQGAGEQFF.

In this sample, this clonotype turned up a few times. V gene TRBV7-9 combines with J gene TRBJ2-6; D gene uncertain. Germline CDR1 SEHNR, CDR2 FQNEAQ (reference sequence). The CDR3 is 17 amino acids. Trimming took off 1 base at V and 1 base at J, with 11 bases between the two ends. The CDR3 spells CASSLDWTLSGANVLTF. CDR3 bases: TGTGCCAGCAGCTTAGATTGGACCCTTTCTGGGGCCAACGTCCTGACTTTC.

This clonotype has only a few counts. The chain recombines TRBV27 with TRBJ2-7; D gene uncertain. The germline CDR1 and CDR2 sequences are MNHEY and SMNVEV (reference sequence). Trimming took off 2 bases at V and 0 bases at J, with 11 bases between the two ends. This CDR3 is 15 amino acids long. In nucleotides, the CDR3 is TGTGCCAGCAGTTTAGCCTCAACTCCCTCCTACGAGCAGTACTTC. Translated: CASSLASTPSYEQYF.

V usage is TRBV27 and J usage is TRBJ2-1; either TRBD1 or TRBD2 may supply D (5 bases each). The DNA end is more similar to TRBJ2-7, so the J call may be wrong. Germline V gene lookup returns CDR1 MNHEY and CDR2 SMNVEV (reference sequence). The CDR3 has 15 amino acids. CDR3: CASIYSRGSYNEQYF. The CDR3 nucleotides read TGTGCCAGCATATACAGCCGGGGCTCCTACAATGAGCAGTACTTC.

This clonotype turned up a few times. The gene calls are TRBV11-2 and TRBJ2-7, with 9 bases matching TRBD2. The CDR3 is 15 amino acids. Germline V gene data show CDR1 as SGHAT and CDR2 as FQNNGV. Germline trimming cut 1 base from V and 7 bases from J; bases unmatched to any gene: 8. The CDR3 nucleotides are TGTGCCAGCAGCTTAGTGGTAGCGGGAGTGAAAGAGCAGTACTTC. Protein product: CASSLVVAGVKEQYF.

This chain joins TRBV20-1 and TRBJ2-2; a weak D match, TRBD1 (5 bases). The germline V and J ends were trimmed by 5 bases and 4 bases, with 17 bases remaining between them. The CDR3 sequence is 15 residues long. Per germline, CDR1 DFQATT and CDR2 SNEGSKA (reference sequence). CDR3 in amino acids: CSARRTGLLTGELFF. The CDR3 bases are TGCAGTGCTCGACGTACAGGCCTTCTCACCGGGGAGCTGTTTTTT.

The V gene is TRBV13, the J gene TRBJ2-5; either TRBD1 or TRBD2 may fit D (5 bases each). There are 16 residues in the CDR3. CDR1 PRHDT and CDR2 FYEKMQ come from the germline V gene (reference sequence). V shed 4 bases and J shed 5 bases, with 20 bases lying between them. In nucleotides, the CDR3 is TGTGCCAGCAGCTCTCCCACGGGGCCTCGCGGGGAGACCCAGTACTTC. The encoded protein is CASSSPTGPRGETQYF. The complete variable domain, with remaining parts taken from reference TRBV13 and TRBJ2-5, reads AAGVIQSPRHLIKEKRETATLKCYPIPRHDTVYWYQQGPGQDPQFLISFYEKMQSDKGSIPDRFSAQQFSDYHSELNMSSLELGDSALYFCASSSPTGPRGETQYFGPGTRLLVL.

V is TRBV27 and J is TRBJ2-1; D assignment may be TRBD1 or TRBD2 (6 bases each). V lost 2 bases and J 7 bases, leaving 12 bases between the germline ends. The germline gives CDR1 MNHEY, CDR2 SMNVEV (reference sequence). The CDR3 extends over 14 amino acids. As DNA, the CDR3 is TGTGCCAGCAGTTTAGGGGGGCCGCGGAATGAGCAGTTCTTC. Residues: CASSLGGPRNEQFF.

This clonotype has a handful of counts. The chain couples TRBV6-5 to TRBJ2-7; D is possibly TRBD2 (6 bases). The CDR3 extends over 15 amino acids. V was cut by 8 bases and J by 3 bases, with 20 bases left in between. Germline CDR1 is MNHEY and CDR2 is SVGAGI. CDR3 residues: CASHSEAAGGYEQYF. In DNA, the CDR3 is TGTGCCAGCCACTCGGAGGCCGCCGGGGGCTACGAGCAGTACTTC.

This chain connects TRBV20-1 to TRBJ2-1; D remains unclear. CDR3 length: 13 residues. Germline CDR1 reads DFQATT; CDR2 reads SNEGSKA (reference sequence). Trimming removed 3 bases at V and 0 bases at J, with 6 bases between. The CDR3 DNA reads TGCAGTGCTAGTGCCAGCTCCTACAATGAGCAGTTCTTC. This sequence encodes CSASASSYNEQFF.

This clonotype turned up a few times. This chain joins TRBV2 and TRBJ1-6, with D hard to call. Germline lookup yields CDR1 SNHLY and CDR2 FYNNEI. The CDR3 runs to 17 residues. V gave up 8 bases and J gave up 6 bases, with 23 bases separating them. The CDR3 bases are TGTGCCAGCTACAACGGGGAGGGAGCCCCACTTAATTCACCCCTCCACTTT. Protein: CASYNGEGAPLNSPLHF.

V and J are TRBV5-1 and TRBJ2-2; tentatively, D is TRBD1 (6 bases). V was cut by 0 bases and J by 5 bases, with 11 bases left in between. Germline V gene lookup returns CDR1 SGHRS and CDR2 YFSETQ. The length of the CDR3 is 15 residues. CDR3 bases: TGCGCCAGCAGCTTGGGGACAGCCTCTACCGGGGAGCTGTTTTTT. It translates to CASSLGTASTGELFF.

Comment on this clonotype: A much larger clonotype is one base distant, so this may be a read error. The J gene is TRBJ1-2, the V gene TRBV6-2 or TRBV6-3; D gene unclear. This CDR3 is built from 16 residues. Trimming stripped 6 bases from V and 5 bases from J, with 22 bases between. Looked up from germline, CDR1 is MNHEY and CDR2 is SVGEGT. The chain's CDR3 is CASSRPLLGGDYGYTF. The CDR3 DNA follows: TGTGCCAGCAGCCGTCCTCTGCTCGGTGGGGATTATGGCTACACCTTC.